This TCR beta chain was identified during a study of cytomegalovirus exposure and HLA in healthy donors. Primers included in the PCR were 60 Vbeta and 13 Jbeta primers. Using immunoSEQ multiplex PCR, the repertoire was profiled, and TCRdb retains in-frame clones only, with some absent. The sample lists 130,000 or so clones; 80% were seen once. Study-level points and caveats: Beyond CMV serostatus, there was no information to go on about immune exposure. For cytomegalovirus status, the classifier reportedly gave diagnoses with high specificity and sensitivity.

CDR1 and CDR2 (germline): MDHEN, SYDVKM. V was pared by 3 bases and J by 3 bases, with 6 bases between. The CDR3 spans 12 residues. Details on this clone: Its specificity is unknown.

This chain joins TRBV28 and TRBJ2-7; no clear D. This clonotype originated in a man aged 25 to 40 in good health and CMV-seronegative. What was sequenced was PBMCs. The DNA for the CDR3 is TGTGCCAGCAGTTTTTCCCTCTACGAGCAGTACTTC. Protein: CASSFSLYEQYF.